This T cell receptor (beta chain) was captured by sequencing in a study of T cells in women clearing cervical HPV infection. Study context: Controls' single incident HPV16 infection cleared within 12 months without precancer. Case blood drawn at lesion detection; control blood after infection cleared.

Using immunoSEQ multiplex PCR, the repertoire was profiled, and TCRdb retains in-frame clones only, with some absent. The record lists roughly 22,000 clones, of which the ten most abundant hold about 3.3%. Whole-study findings and limits: CIN3+ cases had significantly higher TCR repertoire richness than controls, but evenness did not differ.

The germline V gene has CDR1 SGHRS and CDR2 YFSETQ. The V gene end was trimmed by 3 bases and the J gene end by 0 bases; junction bases not matched to a gene: 4. The CDR3 runs 15 residues. About this clone: Its matching antigen is unknown. With the read ending 3 residues before the CDR3 end, the germline J gene is used to fill in that end.

Dot-blot hybridization genotyped cervical HPV amplified with MY09/MY11 PCR. The specimen was blood buffy coat. This chain links TRBV5-1 with TRBJ2-7, with 9 nucleotides matching TRBD2. This clonotype originated in a woman aged 18-70 years with a cervical HPV16 infection that either progressed to CIN3+ or cleared (not recorded which). CDR3 DNA (partial): TGCGCCAGCAGCTCCGGGACTAGCATCTCCTACGAG. Translated, it gives CASSSGTSISYE. The entire CDR3 is CASSSGTSISYEQYF. Together with reference TRBV5-1 and TRBJ2-7, the CDR3 gives the full variable domain: KAGVTQTPRYLIKTRGQQVTLSCSPISGHRSVSWYQQTPGQGLQFLFEYFSETQRNKGNFPGRFSGRQFSNSRSEMNVSTLELGDSALYLCASSSGTSISYEQYFGPGTRLTVT.